The rows below give T cell receptor beta chains drawn from one sample of a study of blood T cell repertoires in COVID-19. The data were produced by immunoSEQ multiplex PCR, yet TCRdb's version contains in-frame clones alone and is incomplete. The data show tens of thousands of clones, with about 80% seen just once and approximately 14% held by the top ten. The sequencing input was peripheral blood. These receptors all come from a woman of 80 years or more with acute or convalescent COVID-19. The CDR3 runs from the conserved cysteine through the conserved F or W. The order of the fields is clone size, D gene, J gene, V gene, CDR3 protein, CDR3 DNA. D genes are given only for firm matches. Size values are once, few and many counts, or a class for expanded clones, and some rows have none.

clone size: NA; D gene: TRBD2; J gene: TRBJ2-5; V gene: TRBV19; CDR3 protein: CASSTGGLEQETQYF; CDR3 DNA: TGTGCCAGTAGTACCGGAGGACTAGAGCAAGAGACCCAGTACTTC
clone size: NA; D gene: NA; J gene: TRBJ2-7; V gene: TRBV7-2; CDR3 protein: CASSLSTRHKQYF; CDR3 DNA: TGTGCCAGCAGCTTATCAACCAGACATAAGCAGTACTTC
clone size: once; D gene: NA; J gene: TRBJ2-5; V gene: TRBV10-3; CDR3 protein: CAISKRGGETQYF; CDR3 DNA: TGTGCCATCAGTAAAAGGGGAGGAGAGACCCAGTACTTC
clone size: few; D gene: NA; J gene: TRBJ2-7; V gene: TRBV29-1; CDR3 protein: CSVVGGSYEQYF; CDR3 DNA: TGCAGCGTTGTAGGGGGATCCTACGAGCAGTACTTC
clone size: once; D gene: NA; J gene: TRBJ2-7; V gene: TRBV10-3; CDR3 protein: CAISVAGPDEQYF; CDR3 DNA: TGTGCCATCAGTGTGGCAGGCCCGGACGAGCAGTACTTC
clone size: few; D gene: NA; J gene: TRBJ2-3; V gene: TRBV19; CDR3 protein: CASRVVDTQYF; CDR3 DNA: TGTGCCAGTAGGGTAGTCGATACGCAGTATTTT
clone size: NA; D gene: NA; J gene: TRBJ1-5; V gene: TRBV2; CDR3 protein: CASSRWEGLNQPQHF; CDR3 DNA: TGTGCCAGCAGTCGATGGGAGGGCCTCAATCAGCCCCAGCATTTT
clone size: NA; D gene: TRBD2; J gene: TRBJ2-3; V gene: TRBV19; CDR3 protein: CASSIPGAGVSRSADTQYF; CDR3 DNA: TGTGCCAGTAGTATACCCGGGGCGGGAGTCAGTAGGTCCGCAGATACGCAGTATTTT
clone size: NA; D gene: NA; J gene: TRBJ2-1; V gene: TRBV21-1; CDR3 protein: CASSNSSGRVIDEQFF; CDR3 DNA: TGTGCCAGCAGCAACAGCAGCGGGAGAGTTATAGATGAGCAGTTCTTC
clone size: NA; D gene: NA; J gene: TRBJ2-3; V gene: TRBV7-3; CDR3 protein: CASSLGQYTDTQYF; CDR3 DNA: TGTGCCAGCAGCCTGGGGCAGTACACAGATACGCAGTATTTT
clone size: NA; D gene: TRBD1; J gene: TRBJ1-1; V gene: TRBV23-1; CDR3 protein: CASSQIRRILDFKDRGNTEAFF; CDR3 DNA: TGCGCCAGCAGTCAGATACGGAGGATTTTGGATTTTAAGGACAGGGGGAACACTGAAGCTTTCTTT
clone size: NA; D gene: TRBD1; J gene: TRBJ1-2; V gene: TRBV24-1; CDR3 protein: CATSDPGQGGGYGYTF; CDR3 DNA: TGTGCCACCAGTGACCCGGGACAGGGCGGTGGCTATGGCTACACCTTC
clone size: once; D gene: NA; J gene: TRBJ1-3; V gene: TRBV12-3/TRBV12-4; CDR3 protein: CASSLTGNTIYF; CDR3 DNA: TGTGCCAGCAGCCTTACTGGAAACACCATATATTTT
clone size: NA; D gene: NA; J gene: TRBJ1-5; V gene: TRBV30; CDR3 protein: CAWSPYSNQPQHF; CDR3 DNA: TGTGCCTGGTCTCCTTATAGCAATCAGCCCCAGCATTTT
clone size: NA; D gene: NA; J gene: TRBJ2-5; V gene: TRBV19; CDR3 protein: CASSGWRGHVETQYF; CDR3 DNA: TGTGCCAGTAGTGGATGGCGGGGGCACGTGGAGACCCAGTACTTC
clone size: NA; D gene: TRBD2; J gene: TRBJ2-1; V gene: TRBV3-1/TRBV3-2; CDR3 protein: CASSQESGRGKNEQFF; CDR3 DNA: TGTGCCAGCAGCCAAGAGAGCGGGAGGGGTAAGAATGAGCAGTTCTTC
clone size: once; D gene: TRBD2; J gene: TRBJ2-3; V gene: TRBV3-1/TRBV3-2; CDR3 protein: CASSPLVGGRADTQYF; CDR3 DNA: TGTGCCAGCAGCCCCCTGGTGGGAGGGCGCGCAGATACGCAGTATTTT
clone size: NA; D gene: TRBD1; J gene: TRBJ1-4; V gene: TRBV7-3; CDR3 protein: CASSPQGGRGEKLFF; CDR3 DNA: TGTGCCAGCAGCCCTCAGGGGGGAAGAGGCGAAAAACTGTTTTTT
clone size: once; D gene: NA; J gene: TRBJ2-5; V gene: TRBV18; CDR3 protein: CASSPPYRLQETQYF; CDR3 DNA: TGTGCCAGCTCACCGCCTTACAGGTTGCAAGAGACCCAGTACTTC
clone size: NA; D gene: TRBD1; J gene: TRBJ2-4; V gene: TRBV5-1; CDR3 protein: CASSLAAGGTGKNIQYF; CDR3 DNA: TGCGCCAGCAGCTTGGCGGCAGGGGGTACAGGCAAAAACATTCAGTACTTC
clone size: NA; D gene: TRBD2; J gene: TRBJ2-3; V gene: TRBV7-3; CDR3 protein: CASSLSGGSTDTQYF; CDR3 DNA: TGTGCCAGCAGCTTAAGCGGGGGTAGCACAGATACGCAGTATTTT
clone size: NA; D gene: NA; J gene: TRBJ2-1; V gene: TRBV4-1; CDR3 protein: CASRRSTKNEQFF; CDR3 DNA: TGCGCCAGCAGACGAAGTACTAAAAATGAGCAGTTCTTC
clone size: NA; D gene: NA; J gene: TRBJ2-7; V gene: TRBV15; CDR3 protein: CATSRDVTSYEQYF; CDR3 DNA: TGTGCCACCAGCAGAGATGTAACTAGCTACGAGCAGTACTTC
clone size: NA; D gene: NA; J gene: TRBJ2-7; V gene: TRBV18; CDR3 protein: CASSTGGRSYEQYF; CDR3 DNA: TGTGCCAGCTCTACCGGAGGCCGCTCCTACGAGCAGTACTTC
clone size: NA; D gene: NA; J gene: TRBJ1-3; V gene: TRBV9; CDR3 protein: CASSVVPSSGNTIYF; CDR3 DNA: TGTGCCAGCAGCGTAGTTCCCTCGAGTGGAAACACCATATATTTT
clone size: NA; D gene: NA; J gene: TRBJ2-7; V gene: TRBV11-2; CDR3 protein: CASSRIRSPEQYF; CDR3 DNA: TGTGCCAGCAGCCGTATCAGGTCCCCCGAGCAGTACTTC
clone size: NA; D gene: TRBD2; J gene: TRBJ2-3; V gene: TRBV5-1; CDR3 protein: CASSGTPGLAGKMDTQYF; CDR3 DNA: TGCGCCAGCAGCGGAACGCCGGGACTAGCGGGAAAAATGGATACGCAGTATTTT
clone size: NA; D gene: NA; J gene: TRBJ2-5; V gene: TRBV7-9; CDR3 protein: CASSLDLHRVETQYF; CDR3 DNA: TGTGCCAGCAGCTTAGATCTCCACAGGGTGGAGACCCAGTACTTC
clone size: NA; D gene: NA; J gene: TRBJ2-5; V gene: TRBV19; CDR3 protein: CASSMQGRRETQYF; CDR3 DNA: TGTGCCAGTAGTATGCAGGGGCGCAGAGAGACCCAGTACTTC
clone size: NA; D gene: TRBD1; J gene: TRBJ1-2; V gene: TRBV5-1; CDR3 protein: CASSLGTGSYGYTF; CDR3 DNA: TGCGCCAGCAGCTTGGGGACAGGGTCCTATGGCTACACCTTC
clone size: NA; D gene: NA; J gene: TRBJ1-2; V gene: TRBV4-1; CDR3 protein: CASSQEPGRRGGYTF; CDR3 DNA: TGCGCCAGCAGCCAAGAGCCAGGGAGGCGGGGGGGCTACACCTTC
clone size: NA; D gene: NA; J gene: TRBJ1-5; V gene: TRBV19; CDR3 protein: CASHSFAGNQPQHF; CDR3 DNA: TGTGCCAGTCATTCTTTCGCAGGCAATCAGCCCCAGCATTTT
clone size: few; D gene: NA; J gene: TRBJ2-1; V gene: TRBV6-5; CDR3 protein: CASSYSTGSSYNEQFF; CDR3 DNA: TGTGCCAGCAGTTACTCGACGGGGAGCTCCTACAATGAGCAGTTCTTC
clone size: NA; D gene: NA; J gene: TRBJ2-2; V gene: TRBV6-4; CDR3 protein: CASSEDLAGGELFF; CDR3 DNA: TGTGCCAGCAGTGAGGATCTAGCTGGCGGGGAGCTGTTTTTT
clone size: NA; D gene: TRBD2; J gene: TRBJ2-1; V gene: TRBV2; CDR3 protein: CASRGLAGGLGEQFF; CDR3 DNA: TGTGCCAGCAGAGGACTAGCGGGAGGGCTCGGTGAGCAGTTCTTC
clone size: once; D gene: NA; J gene: TRBJ1-2; V gene: TRBV25-1; CDR3 protein: CASSGRYGYTF; CDR3 DNA: TGTGCCAGCAGTGGCCGGTATGGCTACACCTTC
clone size: NA; D gene: NA; J gene: TRBJ2-1; V gene: TRBV12-5; CDR3 protein: CASGLDTGNEQFF; CDR3 DNA: TGTGCTAGTGGTTTGGACACAGGGAATGAGCAGTTCTTC
clone size: NA; D gene: NA; J gene: TRBJ2-7; V gene: TRBV5-1; CDR3 protein: CASSLDLAVSYEQYF; CDR3 DNA: TGCGCCAGCAGCTTGGATTTAGCAGTCTCCTACGAGCAGTACTTC
clone size: once; D gene: NA; J gene: TRBJ2-2; V gene: TRBV5-1; CDR3 protein: CASSLDRENTGELFF; CDR3 DNA: TGCGCCAGCAGCTTAGACCGGGAGAACACCGGGGAGCTGTTTTTT
clone size: NA; D gene: NA; J gene: TRBJ2-7; V gene: TRBV5-5; CDR3 protein: CASSLVALEEQYF; CDR3 DNA: TGTGCCAGCAGCTTGGTAGCGTTGGAGGAGCAGTACTTC
clone size: NA; D gene: TRBD1; J gene: TRBJ1-4; V gene: TRBV5-1; CDR3 protein: CASSRQGKGEKLFF; CDR3 DNA: TGCGCCAGCAGCCGACAGGGGAAGGGTGAAAAACTGTTTTTT
clone size: NA; D gene: NA; J gene: TRBJ2-3; V gene: TRBV27; CDR3 protein: CASSLWPPQTQYF; CDR3 DNA: TGTGCCAGCAGTTTATGGCCCCCACAGACGCAGTATTTT
clone size: once; D gene: NA; J gene: TRBJ2-1; V gene: TRBV5-8; CDR3 protein: CASSHQSHPGLNEQFF; CDR3 DNA: TGTGCCAGCAGCCATCAGTCCCACCCCGGGTTGAATGAGCAGTTCTTC
clone size: NA; D gene: NA; J gene: TRBJ1-2; V gene: TRBV19; CDR3 protein: CASLADRLYGYTF; CDR3 DNA: TGTGCCAGCCTCGCCGACAGACTCTATGGCTACACCTTC
clone size: NA; D gene: NA; J gene: TRBJ2-3; V gene: TRBV4-1; CDR3 protein: CASSPSAGSTDTQYF; CDR3 DNA: TGCGCCAGCAGCCCGTCCGCGGGTAGCACAGATACGCAGTATTTT
clone size: NA; D gene: TRBD1; J gene: TRBJ1-2; V gene: TRBV10-3; CDR3 protein: CAIRPLTGTNYGYTF; CDR3 DNA: TGTGCCATCAGGCCCTTGACAGGGACCAACTATGGCTACACCTTC
clone size: NA; D gene: NA; J gene: TRBJ1-2; V gene: TRBV27; CDR3 protein: CASRHRNTNYGYTF; CDR3 DNA: TGTGCCAGCCGACACAGGAATACTAACTATGGCTACACCTTC
clone size: few; D gene: TRBD2; J gene: TRBJ2-7; V gene: TRBV27; CDR3 protein: CASSPSGTSWAVVYEQYF; CDR3 DNA: TGTGCCAGCAGTCCATCCGGGACTAGCTGGGCCGTGGTCTACGAGCAGTACTTC
clone size: NA; D gene: NA; J gene: TRBJ2-5; V gene: TRBV7-8; CDR3 protein: CASRGPPAPETQYF; CDR3 DNA: TGTGCCAGCAGGGGGCCCCCCGCCCCAGAGACCCAGTACTTC
clone size: NA; D gene: TRBD1; J gene: TRBJ2-1; V gene: TRBV4-2; CDR3 protein: CASSPLTGGAGNEQFF; CDR3 DNA: TGTGCCAGCAGCCCATTGACAGGGGGCGCTGGCAATGAGCAGTTCTTC
clone size: NA; D gene: TRBD2; J gene: TRBJ2-7; V gene: TRBV27; CDR3 protein: CASRKLSGSGTSGGTYEQYF; CDR3 DNA: TGTGCCAGCAGAAAGTTGTCGGGAAGCGGGACTAGCGGGGGGACCTACGAGCAGTACTTC
clone size: few; D gene: TRBD2; J gene: TRBJ2-3; V gene: TRBV10-3; CDR3 protein: CAIRNDGQTSGKTDTQYF; CDR3 DNA: TGTGCCATCAGAAACGACGGACAGACTAGCGGGAAGACAGATACGCAGTATTTT
clone size: NA; D gene: NA; J gene: TRBJ2-7; V gene: TRBV21-1; CDR3 protein: CASSLSPGQGLSPTNYEQYF; CDR3 DNA: TGTGCCAGCAGTCTTTCACCGGGACAGGGTTTATCACCCACAAATTACGAGCAGTACTTC
clone size: NA; D gene: NA; J gene: TRBJ1-2; V gene: TRBV27; CDR3 protein: CASSLSGSGAGPANYGYTF; CDR3 DNA: TGTGCCAGCAGTTTATCGGGTAGTGGGGCAGGTCCTGCTAACTATGGCTACACCTTC
clone size: NA; D gene: TRBD2; J gene: TRBJ2-7; V gene: TRBV28; CDR3 protein: CASIKLLAGYYEQYF; CDR3 DNA: TGTGCCAGCATCAAATTACTAGCGGGATATTACGAGCAGTACTTC
clone size: NA; D gene: NA; J gene: TRBJ1-1; V gene: TRBV11-2; CDR3 protein: CASSLIRGMNTEAFF; CDR3 DNA: TGTGCCAGCAGCTTAATCCGGGGAATGAACACTGAAGCTTTCTTT
clone size: NA; D gene: NA; J gene: TRBJ2-5; V gene: TRBV10-3; CDR3 protein: CAIRGTAGETQYF; CDR3 DNA: TGTGCCATAAGAGGTACAGCGGGAGAGACCCAGTACTTC
clone size: NA; D gene: TRBD1; J gene: TRBJ2-5; V gene: TRBV29-1; CDR3 protein: CSVGQGVETQYF; CDR3 DNA: TGCAGCGTGGGGCAGGGGGTAGAGACCCAGTACTTC
clone size: few; D gene: NA; J gene: TRBJ1-6; V gene: TRBV2; CDR3 protein: CASTADSYNSPLHF; CDR3 DNA: TGTGCCAGCACCGCTGACAGTTATAATTCACCCCTCCACTTT
clone size: NA; D gene: NA; J gene: TRBJ1-1; V gene: TRBV5-1; CDR3 protein: CASRDTTTVLNTEAFF; CDR3 DNA: TGCGCCAGCAGAGATACAACGACAGTGCTGAACACTGAAGCTTTCTTT